These 4 T cell receptor beta chains originate from one sample sequenced in a study of cytomegalovirus exposure and HLA in healthy donors. Primers for the PCR totalled 60 Vbeta and 13 Jbeta. TCRdb's copy holds only in-frame clones and misses some; the assay was immunoSEQ multiplex PCR. This table holds roughly 130,000 clones, roughly three quarters found once. Sequencing was done on a sample of PBMCs. These receptors were taken from a female donor in good health and CMV-seronegative.

This chain links TRBV5-1 with TRBJ1-2; 12 bases align to TRBD1. This CDR3 comprises 15 residues. Germline CDR1 and CDR2: SGHRS and YFSETQ. Germline trimming cut 4 bases from V and 7 bases from J; bases unmatched to any gene: 8. The CDR3 sequence: CASSETGTGGGGYTF. The CDR3 nucleotides are TGCGCCAGCAGCGAAACCGGGACAGGGGGCGGTGGCTACACCTTC.

CDR3 region: CASTMGLAGGNTQYF. CDR3 in DNA: TGTGCCAGCACCATGGGACTAGCGGGGGGGAATACGCAGTATTTT. V usage is TRBV7-6 and J usage is TRBJ2-3, with 16 bases aligning to TRBD2. V lost 7 bases, J lost 7 bases, and 5 bases stayed unmatched. The CDR3 is 15 residues long. Germline CDR1 is SGHVS and CDR2 is FNYEAQ.

This chain uses TRBV28 with TRBJ2-2, with D tentatively TRBD2 (5 bases). CDR3 length equals 16 residues. V was pared by 7 bases and J by 2 bases, with 17 bases between. CDR1 MDHEN and CDR2 SYDVKM come from the germline V gene. The DNA for the CDR3 is TGTGCCAGCACCCTGGCGGACTTCCCAAACACCGGGGAGCTGTTTTTT. It codes for CASTLADFPNTGELFF. The full variable domain, its missing parts supplied by reference TRBV28 and TRBJ2-2, is DVKVTQSSRYLVKRTGEKVFLECVQDMDHENMFWYRQDPGLGLRLIYFSYDVKMKEKGDIPEGYSVSREKKERFSLILESASTNQTSMYLCASTLADFPNTGELFFGEGSRLTVL.

The CDR3 coding sequence is TGTGCCAGCAGCTCGGCGACTAGCGGGGGGACAGATACGCAGTATTTT. Protein product: CASSSATSGGTDTQYF. J is TRBJ2-3 and V is TRBV5-8, with 13 bases aligning to TRBD2. The length of the CDR3 is 16 residues. With V trimmed by 3 bases and J by 3 bases, 4 bases remained unmatched. The germline V gene has CDR1 SGHTS and CDR2 YDEGEE.